These T cell receptor beta chains were read from a single sample in a study of shared T cell receptors in the human thymus. Clones were sequenced by immunoSEQ multiplex PCR, and TCRdb holds only the in-frame ones, with some missing. The sample includes roughly 500,000 clones, around 78% of them seen just once. The data also belong to a second study, concerning human thymus T cells.

The sequenced material came from thymocytes. The receptors shown here come from a boy younger than two with a congenital heart defect. Both conserved end residues are part of each CDR3.

j_gene | v_gene | CDR3aa
TRBJ1-3 | TRBV30 | CAWRRPFGSGNTIYF
TRBJ2-5 | TRBV29-1 | CSVERGSSSGRALQETQYF
TRBJ2-1 | TRBV14 | CASSQEGGYSSYNEQFF
TRBJ1-5 | TRBV4-3 | CASSQQTGGNQPQHF
TRBJ2-7 | TRBV10-2 | CATGWPAYEQYF
TRBJ1-4 | TRBV11-2 | CASSLDRARITNEKLFF
TRBJ1-2 | TRBV11-3 | CASSLGQGYGYTF
TRBJ2-1 | TRBV11-3 | CASSLVGTRGNEQFF
TRBJ2-7 | TRBV25-1 | CASSGVAGGSSYEQYF
TRBJ2-1 | TRBV23-1 | CASSQSPLGGQFF
TRBJ2-7 | TRBV28 | CASSFRWDSSYEQYF
TRBJ2-6 | TRBV10-3 | CAIRGGLAGGYGANVLTF
TRBJ2-2 | TRBV4-3 | CASSHPSGENDTGELFF
TRBJ2-7 | TRBV7-9 | CASSAEDWPHEQYF
TRBJ1-4 | TRBV15 | CATSRAGYATNEKLFF
TRBJ2-7 | TRBV6-1 | CASSDRDRSYEQYF
TRBJ1-5 | TRBV7-9 | CASSSPDRAGEPQHF
TRBJ2-7 | TRBV6-1 | CASSEGGAGGSYEQYF
TRBJ1-2 | TRBV28 | CASSLQGPIYGYTF
TRBJ2-7 | TRBV10-3 | CAISGTGPLLYEQYF
TRBJ2-3 | TRBV15 | CATSRGSGVNTQYF
TRBJ2-1 | TRBV4-2 | CASSPGTSGRSNEQFF
TRBJ2-1 | TRBV6-5 | CASSIRLAKNEQFF
TRBJ2-5 | TRBV25-1 | CASVGTAEETQYF
TRBJ1-5 | TRBV19 | CASRDRNRQPQHF
TRBJ2-7 | TRBV6-6 | CASSYSEYYEQYF
TRBJ2-1 | TRBV4-1 | CASSQVGGYEQFF
TRBJ2-7 | TRBV30 | CAWSTSRGVEQYF
TRBJ2-7 | TRBV11-3 | CASSCGGTGVPYEQYF
TRBJ1-4 | TRBV4-3 | CASSHPSTGGEKLFF
TRBJ1-2 | TRBV27 | CASSPDRAFYYGYTF
TRBJ2-1 | TRBV2 | CASTRSYNEQFF
TRBJ2-7 | TRBV28 | CASSSRHWAGGPPYEQYF
TRBJ2-6 | TRBV6-5 | CASSWGGFGANVLTF
TRBJ2-7 | TRBV6-5 | CASSYFTERDPYEQYF
TRBJ2-7 | TRBV6-6 | CASSYSGLVPSYEQYF
TRBJ2-7 | TRBV27 | CASTLNYEQYF
TRBJ1-1 | TRBV9 | CASSPRDTSVNTEAFF
TRBJ2-3 | TRBV6-6 | CASRKLAGTDTQYF
TRBJ1-2 | TRBV30 | CAWVPFGTGRDGYTF